What follows are 25 T cell receptor beta chains derived from one specimen sequenced in a study of cytomegalovirus exposure and HLA in healthy donors. The PCR ran on 60 Vbeta and 13 Jbeta primers. Repertoires were generated with immunoSEQ multiplex PCR, while TCRdb's copy carries only in-frame clones and drops some. The profile covers around 150,000 clones, with about 81% appearing a single time and 1.5% to 2% taken by the ten largest. What was sequenced was PBMCs. These receptor sequences come from a woman in her late teens or twenties in good health and CMV-seronegative.

The V gene is TRBV7-9, the J gene TRBJ1-6, with 7 bases fitting TRBD1. The junction had 7 bases not matched to a gene; V was cut back by 5 bases and J by 6 bases. This CDR3 has 15 amino acids. Germline assignment: CDR1 SEHNR and CDR2 FQNEAQ (reference sequence). The CDR3, as DNA: TGTGCCAGCAGCACCTACAGGGGCAGTAATTCACCCCTCCACTTT. It encodes CASSTYRGSNSPLHF.

This chain links TRBV28 with TRBJ1-4; D perhaps matches TRBD1 (5 bases). This CDR3 contains 15 residues. Looked up from germline, CDR1 is MDHEN and CDR2 is SYDVKM. The V gene lost 3 bases and the J gene lost 8 bases, with 16 bases spanning the gap. CDR3 DNA sequence: TGTGCCAGCAGTTTTCCGGGGGTAAGACGAGAAAAACTGTTTTTT. It is translated as CASSFPGVRREKLFF.

The CDR3 loop is CASETWSSGRGNEQFF. The CDR3 DNA is TGTGCCAGCGAGACCTGGAGTAGCGGGAGGGGCAATGAGCAGTTCTTC. V usage is TRBV27 and J usage is TRBJ2-1, with 11 bases that match TRBD2. The CDR3 covers 16 residues. With 8 bases clipped from V and 6 bases from J, the junction kept 12 bases outside the gene matches. Germline V gene sequence: CDR1 MNHEY, CDR2 SMNVEV (reference sequence).

This sequence joins TRBV7-9 and TRBJ1-2, with TRBD1 matching over 9 bases. The V gene's germline CDR1 is SEHNR and CDR2 FQNEAQ (reference sequence). The J segment lost 8 bases and the V segment lost 7 bases, leaving 11 bases of the junction unmatched. The CDR3 is 14 residues long. Here the CDR3 reads CASNAVQGAKGYTF. The DNA of the CDR3 is TGTGCCAGCAACGCGGTACAGGGGGCGAAAGGCTACACCTTC.

The chain combines TRBV6-1 with TRBJ2-7; 10 bases fit TRBD1. The germline V gene has CDR1 MNHNS and CDR2 SASEGT. The CDR3 contains 15 residues. Trimming took 3 bases from V and 2 from J; bases not matched to a gene: 4. CDR3 nucleotide sequence: TGTGCCAGCAGTGAGAGACAGGGGGCCACCTACGAGCAGTACTTC. This codes for CASSERQGATYEQYF.

The chain employs TRBV7-9 and TRBJ2-4; maybe TRBD1 (5 bases). Looked up from germline, CDR1 is SEHNR and CDR2 is FQNEAQ (reference sequence). With 1 base removed from V and 5 bases from J, the gap between germline ends came to 18 bases. The CDR3 is made up of 17 amino acids. CDR3 nucleotide sequence: TGTGCCAGCAGCTTAGGAGGTCCAGGGATGGGGCAAAACATTCAGTACTTC. Translating it yields CASSLGGPGMGQNIQYF.

This clone was recorded a few times. This sequence joins TRBV11-2 and TRBJ1-2; 7 bases match TRBD1. This CDR3 has 12 amino acids. CDR1 SGHAT and CDR2 FQNNGV come from the germline V gene. With V trimmed by 3 bases and J by 6 bases, 1 base remained unmatched. Written as DNA, the CDR3 is TGTGCCAGCAGCTTTCAGGGGGATGGCTACACCTTC. Translated: CASSFQGDGYTF.

This clone was detected once. V usage is TRBV15 and J usage is TRBJ1-2; no clear D gene. Looked up from germline, CDR1 is LNHNV and CDR2 is YYDKDF (reference sequence). V was shortened by 0 bases and J by 4 bases, with 12 bases between the two germline ends. The CDR3 has 15 amino acids. DNA for the CDR3: TGTGCCACCAGCAGAGATCGAACAGCAACCTATGGCTACACCTTC. Its translation is CATSRDRTATYGYTF.

The rearrangement links TRBV27 to TRBJ1-5; TRBD1 matches at 9 bases. This CDR3 is built from 16 residues. Germline assignment: CDR1 MNHEY and CDR2 SMNVEV (reference sequence). J lost 2 bases, V lost 5 bases, and 7 bases had no gene match. The CDR3 spells CASSQQGAPGNQPQHF. Written as DNA, the CDR3 is TGTGCCAGCAGTCAACAGGGGGCGCCGGGCAATCAGCCCCAGCATTTT.

This rearrangement joins TRBV10-3 to TRBJ2-7; TRBD2 matches 7 bases. The length of the CDR3 is 18 residues. CDR1 and CDR2 from the germline V gene are ENHRY and SYGVKD. V lost 4 bases, J lost 0 bases, and 15 bases stayed unmatched. The CDR3 sequence is CAISGHQLAGELSYEQYF. The CDR3 DNA follows: TGTGCCATCAGTGGGCATCAACTGGCGGGGGAACTCTCCTACGAGCAGTACTTC.

The chain uses TRBV6-5 and TRBJ2-7; 8 positions match TRBD1. Germline lookup yields CDR1 MNHEY and CDR2 SVGAGI. Trimming at V came to 0 bases and at J to 8 bases, leaving 12 bases not matched to a gene. The CDR3 covers 16 residues. This CDR3 is CASSYSGGQAPIKQYF. The CDR3 coding sequence is TGTGCCAGCAGTTACTCAGGGGGACAGGCCCCAATCAAGCAGTACTTC.

The chain employs TRBV28 and TRBJ1-1, with a tentative D call TRBD1 (6 bases). This CDR3 is built from 15 residues. Deletions cut 3 bases from V and 8 bases from J, with 19 bases between. Germline assignment: CDR1 MDHEN and CDR2 SYDVKM. CDR3 protein: CASSFEQGPSWEAFF. The CDR3 nucleotides are TGTGCCAGCAGTTTCGAGCAGGGGCCCTCCTGGGAAGCTTTCTTT.

This clone has just a few counts. The chain joins TRBV5-4 to TRBJ1-2; 9 bases fit TRBD1. The germline gives CDR1 SGHNT, CDR2 YYREEE (reference sequence). The CDR3 has 13 residues. The trim removed 4 bases at V and 8 bases at J, leaving 6 bases unmatched. The DNA for the CDR3 is TGTGCCAGCAGCCCCTGGGACAGGGAGGGCTACACCTTC. Translated: CASSPWDREGYTF.

This clone showed up just once. The chain is built from TRBV5-5 and TRBJ2-2; D is uncertain. Trimming took off 2 bases at V and 4 bases at J, with 9 bases between the two ends. Germline-derived CDR1 and CDR2 are SGHKS and YYEKEE (reference sequence). The CDR3 runs to 14 residues. CDR3 protein: CASSFLTATGELFF. CDR3 DNA: TGTGCCAGCAGCTTCTTAACAGCCACCGGGGAGCTGTTTTTT.

The V call is TRBV6-5, the J call TRBJ1-2; D is possibly TRBD1 (6 bases). The V and J ends lost 6 bases and 3 bases respectively, with 8 bases between them. Germline lookup yields CDR1 MNHEY and CDR2 SVGAGI. The CDR3 consists of 12 residues. CDR3 in DNA: TGTGCCAGCAGACAGGGCCACTATGGCTACACCTTC. Translating it yields CASRQGHYGYTF.

The gene calls are TRBV27 and TRBJ1-5, with 7 bases identical to TRBD1. The germline gives CDR1 MNHEY, CDR2 SMNVEV (reference sequence). This CDR3 is built from 18 residues. Trimming at V came to 5 bases and at J to 0 bases, leaving 13 bases not matched to a gene. CDR3 amino acids: CASSPQGQSFYSNQPQHF. DNA of the CDR3: TGTGCCAGCAGTCCACAGGGACAGAGCTTTTATAGCAATCAGCCCCAGCATTTT.

J is TRBJ2-7 and V is TRBV2, with a possible D match to TRBD2 (5 bases). Trimming cost V 3 bases and J 2 bases, with 8 bases left between them. Germline lookup yields CDR1 SNHLY and CDR2 FYNNEI. This CDR3 region has 13 residues. The CDR3 sequence is CASSEPGTYEQYF. CDR3 nucleotides: TGTGCCAGCAGTGAGCCCGGGACCTACGAGCAGTACTTC.

This chain uses TRBV11-2 with TRBJ2-5; 7 positions match TRBD2. The closer fit of TRBJ2-7 to the DNA end suggests the J call may be wrong. CDR3 length: 14 residues. CDR1 is SGHAT, CDR2 FQNNGV, per germline. DNA for the CDR3: TGTGCCAGCAGCTTAGCGGGAGGACTCTACGAGCAGTACTTC. It encodes CASSLAGGLYEQYF.

The chain combines TRBV5-1 with TRBJ2-4, with 9 bases fitting TRBD1. The CDR3 has 17 residues. The junction had 5 bases not matched to a gene; V was cut back by 0 bases and J by 1 base. Germline-derived CDR1 and CDR2 are SGHRS and YFSETQ. The CDR3 here is CASSLGRQGVAKNIQYF. In DNA form, the CDR3 reads TGCGCCAGCAGCTTGGGTAGACAGGGGGTCGCCAAAAACATTCAGTACTTC.

This clone has just a few counts. The chain links TRBV5-4 to TRBJ1-2; D remains ambiguous. Germline lookup yields CDR1 SGHNT and CDR2 YYREEE (reference sequence). V lost 0 bases to trimming and J lost 3 bases, with 9 bases between them. The length of the CDR3 is 14 residues. The CDR3 is CASSLVRDDYGYTF. Here the CDR3 DNA reads TGTGCCAGCAGCTTGGTCCGGGATGACTATGGCTACACCTTC.

The CDR3 coding sequence is TGTGCCAGTAGCAGGTGGGCTAATGAAAAACTGTTTTTT. This encodes CASSRWANEKLFF. V usage is TRBV19 and J usage is TRBJ1-4; D gene ambiguous. This CDR3 is 13 amino acids long. The V and J ends lost 6 bases and 3 bases respectively, with 8 bases between them. The germline CDR1 and CDR2 sequences are LNHDA and SQIVND (reference sequence).

This clone was detected a few times. CDR3 in amino acids: CAWSGTASGVEQFF. DNA for the CDR3: TGTGCCTGGAGTGGAACTGCTAGCGGGGTGGAGCAGTTCTTC. The V call is TRBV30, the J call TRBJ2-1; TRBD2 aligns across 9 bases. The CDR3 is 14 amino acids. Germline assignment: CDR1 GTSNPN and CDR2 SVGIG (reference sequence). Unmatched junction bases numbered 8, after V lost 1 base and J lost 10 bases.

The V and J genes are TRBV28 and TRBJ2-7; possible D gene TRBD1, 6 bases. Per the germline V gene, CDR1 is MDHEN and CDR2 is SYDVKM. CDR3 size: 13 residues. Trimming left V 3 bases short and J 5 bases short, with 11 bases between. In DNA form, the CDR3 reads TGTGCCAGCAGTTTTAGTTACAGGGACGAGCAGTACTTC. This encodes CASSFSYRDEQYF. The whole variable domain, filled in from reference TRBV28 and TRBJ2-7, reads DVKVTQSSRYLVKRTGEKVFLECVQDMDHENMFWYRQDPGLGLRLIYFSYDVKMKEKGDIPEGYSVSREKKERFSLILESASTNQTSMYLCASSFSYRDEQYFGPGTRLTVT.

A few counts support this clone. The V gene is TRBV6-6, the J gene TRBJ1-2; D is unclear. Germline V lookup: CDR1 MNHNY, CDR2 SVGAGI (reference sequence). Trimming shortened V by 0 bases and J by 4 bases, and 9 bases separated the two germline ends. The CDR3 has 14 residues. The DNA of the CDR3 is TGTGCCAGCAGTTACTCCCGGGGAGTCTATGGCTACACCTTC. It is translated as CASSYSRGVYGYTF.

V gene TRBV19 combines with J gene TRBJ1-5, with 12 bases aligning to TRBD1. CDR3 length: 17 amino acids. The V gene end was trimmed by 5 bases and the J gene end by 5 bases; junction bases not matched to a gene: 10. CDR1 is LNHDA, CDR2 SQIVND, per germline (reference sequence). CDR3 in amino acids: CASSVNRDRGHHQPQHF. In nucleotides, the CDR3 is TGTGCCAGTAGTGTTAACCGGGACAGGGGGCATCATCAGCCCCAGCATTTT.